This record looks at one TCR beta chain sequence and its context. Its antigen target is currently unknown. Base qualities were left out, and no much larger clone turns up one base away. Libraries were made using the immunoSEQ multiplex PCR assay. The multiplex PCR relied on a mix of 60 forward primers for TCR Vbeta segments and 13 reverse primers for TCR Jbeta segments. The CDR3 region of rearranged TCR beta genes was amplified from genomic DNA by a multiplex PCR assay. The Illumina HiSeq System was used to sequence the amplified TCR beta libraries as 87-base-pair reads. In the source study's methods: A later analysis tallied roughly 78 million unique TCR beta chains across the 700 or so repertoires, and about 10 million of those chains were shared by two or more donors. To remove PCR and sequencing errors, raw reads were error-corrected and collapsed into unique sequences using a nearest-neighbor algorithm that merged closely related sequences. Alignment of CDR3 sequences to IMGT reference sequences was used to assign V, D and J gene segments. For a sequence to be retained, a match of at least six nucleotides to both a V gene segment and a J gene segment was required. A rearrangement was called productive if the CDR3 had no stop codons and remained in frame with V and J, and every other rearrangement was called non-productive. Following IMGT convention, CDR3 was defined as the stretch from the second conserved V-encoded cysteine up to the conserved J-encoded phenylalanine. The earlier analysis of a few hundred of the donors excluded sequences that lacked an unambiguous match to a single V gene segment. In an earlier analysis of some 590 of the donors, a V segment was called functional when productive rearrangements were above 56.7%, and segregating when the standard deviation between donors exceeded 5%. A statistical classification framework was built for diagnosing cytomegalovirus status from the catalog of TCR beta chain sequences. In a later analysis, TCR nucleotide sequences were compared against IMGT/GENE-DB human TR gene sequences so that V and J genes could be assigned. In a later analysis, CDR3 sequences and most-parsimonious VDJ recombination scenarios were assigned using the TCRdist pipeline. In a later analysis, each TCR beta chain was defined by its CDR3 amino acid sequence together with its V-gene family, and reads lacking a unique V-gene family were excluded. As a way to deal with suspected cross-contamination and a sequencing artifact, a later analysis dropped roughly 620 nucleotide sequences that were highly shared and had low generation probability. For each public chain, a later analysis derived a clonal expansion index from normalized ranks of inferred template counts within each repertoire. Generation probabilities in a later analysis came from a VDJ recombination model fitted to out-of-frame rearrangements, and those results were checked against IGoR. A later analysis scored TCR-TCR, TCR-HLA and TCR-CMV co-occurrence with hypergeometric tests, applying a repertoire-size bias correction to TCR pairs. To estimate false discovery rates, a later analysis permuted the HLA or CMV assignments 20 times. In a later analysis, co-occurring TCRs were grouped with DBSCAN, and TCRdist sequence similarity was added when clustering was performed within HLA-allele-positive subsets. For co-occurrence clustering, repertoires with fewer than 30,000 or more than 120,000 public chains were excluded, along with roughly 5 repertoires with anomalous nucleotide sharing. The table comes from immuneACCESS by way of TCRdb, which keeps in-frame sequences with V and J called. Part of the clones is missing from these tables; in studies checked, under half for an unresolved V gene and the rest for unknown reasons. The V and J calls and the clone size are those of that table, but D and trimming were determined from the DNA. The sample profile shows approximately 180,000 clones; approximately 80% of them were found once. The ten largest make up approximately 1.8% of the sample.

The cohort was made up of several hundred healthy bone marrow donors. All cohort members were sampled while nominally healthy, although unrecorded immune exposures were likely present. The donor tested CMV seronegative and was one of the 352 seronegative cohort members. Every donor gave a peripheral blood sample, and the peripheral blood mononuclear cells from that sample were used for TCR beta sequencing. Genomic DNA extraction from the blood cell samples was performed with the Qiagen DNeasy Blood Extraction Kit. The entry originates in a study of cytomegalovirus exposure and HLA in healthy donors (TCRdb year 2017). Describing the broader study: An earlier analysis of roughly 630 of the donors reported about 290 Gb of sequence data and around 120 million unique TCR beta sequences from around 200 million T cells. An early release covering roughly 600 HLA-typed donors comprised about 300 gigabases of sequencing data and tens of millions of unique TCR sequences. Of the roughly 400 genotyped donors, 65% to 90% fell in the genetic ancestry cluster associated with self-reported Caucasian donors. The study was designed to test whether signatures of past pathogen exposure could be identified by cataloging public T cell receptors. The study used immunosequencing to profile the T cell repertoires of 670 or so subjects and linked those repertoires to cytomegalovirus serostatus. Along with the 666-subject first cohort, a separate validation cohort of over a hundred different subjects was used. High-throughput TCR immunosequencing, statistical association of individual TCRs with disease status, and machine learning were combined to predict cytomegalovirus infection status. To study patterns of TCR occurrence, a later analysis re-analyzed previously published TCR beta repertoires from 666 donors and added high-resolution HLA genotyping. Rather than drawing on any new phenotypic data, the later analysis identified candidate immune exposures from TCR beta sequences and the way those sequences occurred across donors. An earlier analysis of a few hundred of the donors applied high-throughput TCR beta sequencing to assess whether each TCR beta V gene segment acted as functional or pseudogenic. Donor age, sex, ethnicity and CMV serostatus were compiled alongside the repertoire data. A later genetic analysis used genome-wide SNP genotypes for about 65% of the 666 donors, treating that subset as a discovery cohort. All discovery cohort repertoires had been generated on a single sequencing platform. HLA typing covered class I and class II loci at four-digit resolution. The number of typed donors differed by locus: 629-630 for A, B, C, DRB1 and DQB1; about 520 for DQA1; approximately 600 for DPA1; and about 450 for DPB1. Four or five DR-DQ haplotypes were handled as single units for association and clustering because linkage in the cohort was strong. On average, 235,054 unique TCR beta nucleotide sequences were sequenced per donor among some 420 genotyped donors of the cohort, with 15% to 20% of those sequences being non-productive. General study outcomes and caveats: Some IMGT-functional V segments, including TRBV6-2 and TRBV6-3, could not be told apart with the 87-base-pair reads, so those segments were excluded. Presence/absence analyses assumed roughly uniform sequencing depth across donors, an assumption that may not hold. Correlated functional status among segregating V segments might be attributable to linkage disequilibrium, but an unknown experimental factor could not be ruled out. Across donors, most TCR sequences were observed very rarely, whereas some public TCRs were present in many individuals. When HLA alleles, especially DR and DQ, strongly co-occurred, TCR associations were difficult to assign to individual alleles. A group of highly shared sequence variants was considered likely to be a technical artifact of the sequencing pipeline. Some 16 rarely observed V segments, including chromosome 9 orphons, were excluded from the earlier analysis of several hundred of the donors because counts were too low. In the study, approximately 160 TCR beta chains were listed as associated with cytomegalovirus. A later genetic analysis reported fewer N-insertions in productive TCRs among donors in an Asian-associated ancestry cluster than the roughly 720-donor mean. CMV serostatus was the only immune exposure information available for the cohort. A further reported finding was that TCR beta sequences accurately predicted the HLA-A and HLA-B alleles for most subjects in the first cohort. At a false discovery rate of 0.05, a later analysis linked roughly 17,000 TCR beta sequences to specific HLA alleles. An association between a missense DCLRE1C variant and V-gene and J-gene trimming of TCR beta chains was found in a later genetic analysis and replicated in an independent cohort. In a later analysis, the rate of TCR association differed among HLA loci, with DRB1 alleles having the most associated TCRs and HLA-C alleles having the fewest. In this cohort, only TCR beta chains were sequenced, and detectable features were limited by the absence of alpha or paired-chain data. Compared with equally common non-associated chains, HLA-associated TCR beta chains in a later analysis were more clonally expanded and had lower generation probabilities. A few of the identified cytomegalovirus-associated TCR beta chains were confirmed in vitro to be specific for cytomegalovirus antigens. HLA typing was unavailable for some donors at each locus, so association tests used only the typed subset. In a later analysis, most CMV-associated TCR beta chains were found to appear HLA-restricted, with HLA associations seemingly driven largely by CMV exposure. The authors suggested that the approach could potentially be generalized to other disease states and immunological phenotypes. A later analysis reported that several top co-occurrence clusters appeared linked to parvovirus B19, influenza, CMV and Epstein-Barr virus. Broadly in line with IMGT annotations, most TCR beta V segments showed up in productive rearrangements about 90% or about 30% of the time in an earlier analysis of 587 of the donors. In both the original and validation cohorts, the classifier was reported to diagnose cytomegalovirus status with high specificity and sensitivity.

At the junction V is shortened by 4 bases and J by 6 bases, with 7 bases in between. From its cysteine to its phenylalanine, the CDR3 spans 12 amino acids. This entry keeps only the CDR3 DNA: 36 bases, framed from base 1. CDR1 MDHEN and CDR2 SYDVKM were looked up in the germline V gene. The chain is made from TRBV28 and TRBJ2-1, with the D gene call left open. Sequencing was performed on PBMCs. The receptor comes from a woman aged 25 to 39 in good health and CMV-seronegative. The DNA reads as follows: TGTGCCAGCAGTTCCGGGTTCAATGAGCAGTTCTTC. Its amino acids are CASSSGFNEQFF.